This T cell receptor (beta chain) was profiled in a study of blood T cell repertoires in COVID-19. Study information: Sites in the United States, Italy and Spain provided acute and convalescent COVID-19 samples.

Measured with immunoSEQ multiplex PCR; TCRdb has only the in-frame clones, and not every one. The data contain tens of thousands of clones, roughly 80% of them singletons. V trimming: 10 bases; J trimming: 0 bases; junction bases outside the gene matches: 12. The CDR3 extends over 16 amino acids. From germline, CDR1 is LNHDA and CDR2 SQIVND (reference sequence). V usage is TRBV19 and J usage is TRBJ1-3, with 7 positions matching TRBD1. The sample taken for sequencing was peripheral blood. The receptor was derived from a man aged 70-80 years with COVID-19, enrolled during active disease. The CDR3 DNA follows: TGTGCCACTCATACAGGGGCAGGGAACTCTGGAAACACCATATATTTT. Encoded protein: CATHTGAGNSGNTIYF.